One sample yielded the 12 T cell receptor beta chains listed below, sequenced in a study of CD8 T cells in Susac syndrome. Reverse transcription of roughly 0.5 to 1 ug RNA was carried out with random hexamers. TCRdb processed the immunoSEQ multiplex PCR reads anew with MiXCR; each CDR3 protein has one entry. The data show about 130,000 distinct CDR3 sequences, approximately 96% seen once. The sample consisted of CD4+ T cells from PBMCs. The receptors shown here come from a human donor in good health.

The chain links TRBV7-2 to TRBJ1-1; D remains ambiguous. V was trimmed by 4 bases and J by 4 bases, leaving 10 bases between them. This CDR3 spans 13 amino acids. CDR1 and CDR2 (germline): SGHTA, FQGNSA. In DNA, the CDR3 is TGTGCCAGCAGCTCGGCCAGGCGCACTGAAGCTTTCTTT. Its translation is CASSSARRTEAFF.

The chain has TRBV20-1 and TRBJ1-2; D gene ambiguous. Germline V gene lookup returns CDR1 DFQATT and CDR2 SNEGSKA (reference sequence). The CDR3 spans 10 residues. With 3 bases removed from V and 6 bases from J, the gap between germline ends came to 5 bases. The CDR3 sequence is CSASFNGYTF. The DNA of the CDR3 is TGCAGTGCTAGTTTCAATGGCTACACCTTC.

J is TRBJ2-5 and V is TRBV5-4; 12 nucleotides agree with TRBD2. CDR1 and CDR2 (germline): SGHNT, YYREEE (reference sequence). The CDR3 contains 16 residues. V shed 3 bases, J shed 4 bases, and the junction held 7 bases outside the gene matches. CDR3 region: CASSSNLAGGRETQYF. The DNA of the CDR3 is TGTGCCAGCAGCTCAAATCTAGCGGGAGGGCGAGAGACCCAGTACTTC.

The chain has TRBV4-2 and TRBJ1-1; D is uncertain. The CDR3 runs to 14 residues. Trimming shortened V by 0 bases and J by 7 bases, and 12 bases separated the two germline ends. Germline lookup yields CDR1 LGHNA and CDR2 YNFKEQ. DNA of the CDR3: TGTGCCAGCAGCCAAGATCCGATGCAGGTTGAAGCTTTCTTT. This sequence encodes CASSQDPMQVEAFF.

The V call is TRBV7-9, the J call TRBJ2-2; the D is unclear. CDR1 and CDR2 (germline): SEHNR, FQNEAQ (reference sequence). The CDR3 is made up of 12 amino acids. Trimming stripped 5 bases from V and 6 bases from J, with 7 bases between. The CDR3 reads CASSPRAGELFF. CDR3 sequence (DNA): TGTGCCAGCAGCCCACGGGCCGGGGAGCTGTTTTTT.

The gene calls are TRBV18 and TRBJ1-2, with D tentatively TRBD1 (6 bases). V lost 6 bases, J lost 4 bases, and 18 bases lay in between. The CDR3 loop spans 15 amino acids. The germline V gene has CDR1 KGHSH and CDR2 LQKENI. This CDR3 reads CASSPKPDRSYGYTF. In DNA form, the CDR3 reads TGTGCCAGCTCTCCTAAACCTGACAGGAGCTATGGCTACACCTTC.

J is TRBJ2-5 and V is TRBV29-1, with D unclear. Germline loops: CDR1 SQVTM, CDR2 ANQGSEA. Trimming took off 3 bases at V and 2 bases at J, with 10 bases between the two ends. This CDR3 spans 13 amino acids. The chain's CDR3 is CSVEAALQETQYF. The CDR3 DNA is TGCAGCGTTGAGGCAGCATTACAAGAGACCCAGTACTTC.

V usage is TRBV29-1 and J usage is TRBJ1-2; D not certain. The CDR3 covers 11 residues. Deletions cut 5 bases from V and 2 bases from J, with 6 bases between. Germline CDR1 reads SQVTM; CDR2 reads ANQGSEA. Here the CDR3 reads CSVQGNYGYTF. CDR3 coding DNA: TGCAGCGTTCAAGGAAACTATGGCTACACCTTC. Full variable domain (outside the CDR3, taken from reference TRBV29-1 and TRBJ1-2): SAVISQKPSRDICQRGTSLTIQCQVDSQVTMMFWYRQQPGQSLTLIATANQGSEATYESGFVIDKFPISRPNLTFSTLTVSNMSPEDSSIYLCSVQGNYGYTFGSGTRLTVV.

The chain is built from TRBV25-1 and TRBJ1-2; D remains ambiguous. CDR1 MGHDK and CDR2 SYGVNS come from the germline V gene. V dropped 5 bases and J dropped 8 bases, with 9 bases sitting between them. The CDR3 has 11 residues. CDR3 in DNA: TGTGCCAGCAGTAAGCAGAGCGGCTACACCTTC. Translating gives CASSKQSGYTF.

Written as DNA, the CDR3 is TGTGCCAGCAGTTACCCCGGGGAGCTGTTTTTT. This codes for CASSYPGELFF. The genes are TRBV6-6 and TRBJ2-2, with D hard to call. V was pared by 2 bases and J by 6 bases, with 1 base between. Germline V CDR1 and CDR2: MNHNY, SVGAGI (reference sequence). The CDR3 is made up of 11 amino acids.

The chain combines TRBV28 with TRBJ1-2, with TRBD1 matching over 7 bases. Losses at the gene ends were 4 bases for V and 0 bases for J; bases not matched to a gene: 14. From germline, CDR1 is MDHEN and CDR2 SYDVKM. This CDR3 has 18 residues. The CDR3 sequence: CASSSVGETGLTNYGYTF. Written as DNA, the CDR3 is TGTGCCAGCAGTTCCGTCGGTGAGACAGGGCTTACTAACTATGGCTACACCTTC.

V gene TRBV4-3 combines with J gene TRBJ2-1; possible D gene TRBD2, 5 bases. V lost 0 bases, J lost 2 bases, and 11 bases lay in between. CDR3 length: 16 amino acids. CDR1 and CDR2 (germline): LGHNA, YSLEER. CDR3 in amino acids: CASSQDAGPPYNEQFF. The CDR3, as DNA: TGCGCCAGCAGCCAAGATGCGGGCCCTCCCTACAATGAGCAGTTCTTC.